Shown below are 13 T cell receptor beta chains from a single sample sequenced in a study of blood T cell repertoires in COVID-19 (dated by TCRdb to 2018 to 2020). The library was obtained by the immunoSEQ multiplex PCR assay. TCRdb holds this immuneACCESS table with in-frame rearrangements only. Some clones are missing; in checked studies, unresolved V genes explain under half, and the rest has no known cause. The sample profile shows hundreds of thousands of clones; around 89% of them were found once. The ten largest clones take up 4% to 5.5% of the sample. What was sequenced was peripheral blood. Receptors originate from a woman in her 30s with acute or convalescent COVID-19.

The CDR3 nucleotides are TGTGCCACCAGTGACTACAGGTCAGGCCAAGAGACCCAGTACTTC. It translates to CATSDYRSGQETQYF. The rearrangement uses TRBV24-1 and TRBJ2-5; a possible D gene is TRBD1 (5 bases). The CDR3 is 15 residues long. Per the germline V gene, CDR1 is KGHDR and CDR2 is SFDVKD. With 4 bases removed from V and 1 base from J, the gap between germline ends came to 12 bases.

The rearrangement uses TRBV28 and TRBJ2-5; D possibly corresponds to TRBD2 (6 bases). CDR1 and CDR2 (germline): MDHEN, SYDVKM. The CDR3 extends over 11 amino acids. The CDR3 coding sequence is TGTGGAACGGGACTCAAAGAGACCCAGTACTTC. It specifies CGTGLKETQYF.

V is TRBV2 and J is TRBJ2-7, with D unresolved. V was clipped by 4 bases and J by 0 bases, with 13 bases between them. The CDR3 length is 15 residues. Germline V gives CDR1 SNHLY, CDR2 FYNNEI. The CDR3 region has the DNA TGTGCCAGCAGTGGAAGACACCACCCCTCCTACGAGCAGTACTTC. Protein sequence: CASSGRHHPSYEQYF.

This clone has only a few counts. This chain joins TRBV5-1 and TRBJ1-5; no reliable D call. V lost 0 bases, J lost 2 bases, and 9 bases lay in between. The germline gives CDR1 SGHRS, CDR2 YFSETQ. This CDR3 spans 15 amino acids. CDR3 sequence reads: CASSLGPVGNQPQHF. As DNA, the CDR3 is TGCGCCAGCAGCTTGGGGCCCGTGGGCAATCAGCCCCAGCATTTT.

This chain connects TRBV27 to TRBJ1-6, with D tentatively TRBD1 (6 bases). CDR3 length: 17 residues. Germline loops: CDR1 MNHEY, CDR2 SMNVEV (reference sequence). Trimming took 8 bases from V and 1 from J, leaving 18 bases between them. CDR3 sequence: CASRERGGGSYNSPLHF. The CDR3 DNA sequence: TGTGCCAGCCGCGAGCGGGGGGGCGGGTCCTATAATTCACCCCTCCACTTT.

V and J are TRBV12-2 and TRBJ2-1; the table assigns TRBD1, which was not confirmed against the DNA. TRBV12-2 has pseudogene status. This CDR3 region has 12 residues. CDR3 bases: TGTGCAAGTCGCCCGGGGACAGGGGAGAAGTTCTTC. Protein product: CASRPGTGEKFF.

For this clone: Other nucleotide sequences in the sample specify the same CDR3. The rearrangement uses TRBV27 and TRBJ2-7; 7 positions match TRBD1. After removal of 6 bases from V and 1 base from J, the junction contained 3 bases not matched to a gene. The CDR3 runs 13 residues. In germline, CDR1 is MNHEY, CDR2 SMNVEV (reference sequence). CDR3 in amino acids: CASSLGQSYEQYF. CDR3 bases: TGTGCCAGCAGCCTGGGACAGTCCTACGAGCAGTACTTC.

The CDR3, as DNA: TGCGCCAGCAGCCGGGACTACAACACCGGGGAGCTGTTTTTT. Translation gives CASSRDYNTGELFF. The chain joins TRBV5-1 to TRBJ2-2; TRBD2 aligns across 7 bases. The V segment lost 4 bases and the J segment 2 bases; nucleotides outside the gene matches: 2. Germline V CDR1 and CDR2: SGHRS, YFSETQ. The length of the CDR3 is 14 residues.

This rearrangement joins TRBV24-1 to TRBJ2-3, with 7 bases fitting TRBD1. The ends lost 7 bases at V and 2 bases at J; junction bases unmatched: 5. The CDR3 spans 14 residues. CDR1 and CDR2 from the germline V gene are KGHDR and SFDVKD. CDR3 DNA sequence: TGTGCCACCAGCCGGGACAGTTCCACAGATACGCAGTATTTT. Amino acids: CATSRDSSTDTQYF.

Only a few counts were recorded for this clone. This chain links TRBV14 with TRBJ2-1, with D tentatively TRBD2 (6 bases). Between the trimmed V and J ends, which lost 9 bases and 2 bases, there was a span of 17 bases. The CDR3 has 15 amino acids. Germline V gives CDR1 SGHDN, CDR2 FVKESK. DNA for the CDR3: TGTGCCAGTTCATGGTTCAGCGGGCCCTACAATGAGCAGTTCTTC. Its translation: CASSWFSGPYNEQFF. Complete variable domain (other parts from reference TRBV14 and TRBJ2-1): EAGVTQFPSHSVIEKGQTVTLRCDPISGHDNLYWYRRVMGKEIKFLLHFVKESKQDESGMPNNRFLAERTGGTYSTLKVQPAELEDSGVYFCASSWFSGPYNEQFFGPGTRLTVL.

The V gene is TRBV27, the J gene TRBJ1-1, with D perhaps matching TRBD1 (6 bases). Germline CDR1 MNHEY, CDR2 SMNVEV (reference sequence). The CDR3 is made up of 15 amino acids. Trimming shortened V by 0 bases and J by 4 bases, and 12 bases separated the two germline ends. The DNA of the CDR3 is TGTGCCAGCAGTTTATCGGTGGGGGCGCGCACTGAAGCTTTCTTT. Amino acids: CASSLSVGARTEAFF.

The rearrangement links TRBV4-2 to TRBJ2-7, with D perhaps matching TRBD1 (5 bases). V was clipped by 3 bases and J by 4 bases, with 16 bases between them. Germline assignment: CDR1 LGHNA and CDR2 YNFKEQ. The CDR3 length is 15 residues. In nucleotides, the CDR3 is TGTGCCAGCAGCCAGTTAGACAGTAAAGGATACGAGCAGTACTTC. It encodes CASSQLDSKGYEQYF.

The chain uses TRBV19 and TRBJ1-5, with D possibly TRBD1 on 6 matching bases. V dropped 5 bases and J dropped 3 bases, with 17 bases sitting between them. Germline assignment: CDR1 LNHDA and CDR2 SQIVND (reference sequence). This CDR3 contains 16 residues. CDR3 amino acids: CASSFRGARDNQPQHF. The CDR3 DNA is TGTGCCAGTAGTTTCCGGGGGGCCAGGGACAATCAGCCCCAGCATTTT.